This TCR beta chain was identified during a study of blood T cell repertoires in COVID-19. For the study at large: Nucleic acid was either cDNA or gDNA, and it came from T cells, B-cell-depleted T cells, or PBMCs.

Trimming stripped 5 bases from V and 3 bases from J, with 19 bases between. This CDR3 contains 16 residues. Germline CDR1 is SGHTA and CDR2 is FQGTGA. Source study methods: Using reference gene primer amplification, nucleated cell counts were estimated. The method was immunoSEQ multiplex PCR; TCRdb's version includes in-frame clones alone and lacks a portion of them. V and J calls and clone size are copied from that table; D and trimming were computed from the DNA. Of hundreds of thousands of clones in the sample, about four fifths were seen once. Across about two dozen US areas, participants ranged in age from about 18 to 90 years. Within the 2 weeks before study entry, each person in the exposed group met a COVID-19 case.

Input material: PBMCs or T cells enriched from blood (not recorded which). The TCR sequence derives from a man aged 35-49 years who had been exposed to COVID-19. The rearrangement joins TRBV7-3 to TRBJ2-5; D might be TRBD1 (6 bases). The CDR3 protein is CASSPMGTSPKETQYF. The DNA of the CDR3 is TGTGCCAGCAGCCCTATGGGGACAAGCCCTAAAGAGACCCAGTACTTC.